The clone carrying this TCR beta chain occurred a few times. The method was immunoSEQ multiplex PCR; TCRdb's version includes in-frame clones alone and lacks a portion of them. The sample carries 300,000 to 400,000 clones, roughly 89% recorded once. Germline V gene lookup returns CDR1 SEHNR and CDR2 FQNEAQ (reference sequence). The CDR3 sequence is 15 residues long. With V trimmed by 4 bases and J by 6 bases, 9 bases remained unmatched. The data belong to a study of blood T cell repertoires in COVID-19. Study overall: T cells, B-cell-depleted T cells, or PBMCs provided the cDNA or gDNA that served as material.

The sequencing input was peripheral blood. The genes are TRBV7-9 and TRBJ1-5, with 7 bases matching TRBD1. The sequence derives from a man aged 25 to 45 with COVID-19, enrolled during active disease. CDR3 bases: TGTGCCAGCAGCTCCCTGACAGGGACGGGTCAGCCCCAGCATTTT. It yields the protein CASSSLTGTGQPQHF.